Listed below are T cell receptor beta chains from one sample, sequenced in a study of shared clonotypes between healthy human individuals. The table came from immunoSEQ multiplex PCR; TCRdb's copy has only in-frame clones and leaves some out. The data show roughly 2.5 million clones, around 90% seen once. Sequenced material: naive CD4+ T cells sorted from blood. These receptors originate from a man younger than 30 in good health. CDR3s leave out the opening cysteine and the closing phenylalanine or tryptophan.

V gene,CDR3 protein
TRBV10-3,AISEEGGGPYNEQF
TRBV6-5,ASSYGSGRTDTQY
TRBV6-1,ASRGTDSTEAF
TRBV7-2,ASSLQGGVSNEKLF
TRBV19,ASSRSGSRETQY
TRBV6-5,ASSPAGSLGEKLF
TRBV6-5,ASSVTGKGSPLH
TRBV7-2,ASSLGQGSEKLF
TRBV6-5,ASSYLQNNSPLH
TRBV10-3,AISWDGTGLAGGPGADTQY
TRBV2,ASNFHGGTTEAF
TRBV4-3,ASSADLSYEQY
TRBV2,ASSESSGRGEQY
TRBV5-5,ASSLERYYEQY
TRBV6-5,ASSYLRSGGGGYT